The T cell receptor beta chain described here comes from a study of T cell clones after liver transplantation. In germline, CDR1 is SGHRS, CDR2 YFSETQ. The CDR3 totals 14 residues. V lost 4 bases, J lost 8 bases, and 16 bases lay in between. TCRdb keeps only in-frame clones here, not all; method: immunoSEQ multiplex PCR. Of some 75,000 clones detected, 75% to 85% appear once; the ten largest clones hold 0.6%. This rearrangement joins TRBV5-1 to TRBJ1-3; D is ambiguous. The TCR comes from a human donor who received a liver transplant. This specimen was CD4+ T cells from blood, taken before liver transplant. Here the CDR3 DNA reads TGCGCCAGCAGCCCCGGATGGGAGGCGGACACCATATATTTT. Translated: CASSPGWEADTIYF.